The clone carrying this T cell receptor beta chain appeared a few times. The data were taken from a study of patients and donors after allogeneic stem cell transplantation. TCRdb re-called the RT-PCR reads through MiXCR, storing one row per CDR3 protein. Here the sample spans around 82,000 distinct CDR3 sequences, 4% to 5% being singletons. The ends were cut back, 3 bases at V and 5 bases at J, with 11 bases in the middle. Germline V lookup: CDR1 KGHSH, CDR2 LQKENI. CDR3 length: 15 amino acids. The sample consisted of blood, either unsorted or a sorted T cell fraction (not recorded which). This sequence joins TRBV18 and TRBJ1-6, with D unresolved. The clonotype was recovered from a human donor who was either an allogeneic HSCT recipient or a stem cell or donor lymphocyte infusion donor (not recorded which). It is not recorded whose cells these are; they may come from a transplant donor. CDR3 loop: CASSPGRTDNSPLHF. In nucleotides, the CDR3 is TGTGCCAGCTCACCCGGACGGACGGATAATTCACCCCTCCACTTT.